This T cell receptor beta chain is drawn from a study of T-cell reconstitution after alpha-beta-depleted transplantation in children. General study points: There were some patients whose high TCRbeta diversity at day 60 came from surviving recipient T cells and thymic progenitors. Newly generated T cells supplied most T-cell counts and diversity one year post-transplant. Approximately two months post-transplant, alpha-beta T cells reportedly originated from several hundred expanded graft clones.

The ends lost 3 bases at V and 0 bases at J; junction bases unmatched: 4. The CDR3 contains 16 residues. Germline CDR1 SGDLS, CDR2 YYNGEE. Construction of the TCRbeta library involved unique molecular identifiers. TCRdb fed the PCR reads into MiXCR, producing one record per CDR3 protein. The sample includes hundreds of thousands of distinct CDR3 sequences, roughly 23% of them seen just once. In its sample, this clonotype was seen a few times. Antigen specificity is unknown. The material was PBMCs, mostly from graft donor cells, obtained 360 days after TCRalphabeta/CD19-depleted stem cell transplant. The chain has TRBV9 and TRBJ2-1, with 9 positions matching TRBD2. The TCR was taken from a boy in the first two years of life who had a stem cell transplant for acute myeloid leukemia, so the T cells may come from the graft donor. CDR3 sequence: CASSEASGVSYNEQFF. CDR3 sequence (DNA): TGTGCCAGCAGCGAGGCTAGCGGGGTCTCCTACAATGAGCAGTTCTTC.